This T cell receptor (beta chain) comes out of a study of T cells in women clearing cervical HPV infection. Study context: For cases, blood was sampled a median around 150 days after lesion detection, interquartile range roughly 90 to 210 days.

A remark on this clone: Sequencing ends 3 residues short of the CDR3 end; the germline J gene provides the rest.

Using immunoSEQ multiplex PCR, the repertoire was profiled, and TCRdb retains in-frame clones only, with some absent. This table lists 40,000 or so clones. After removal of 4 bases from V and 6 bases from J, the junction contained 11 bases not matched to a gene. The CDR3 spans 15 residues. Germline V lookup: CDR1 SGHRS, CDR2 YFSETQ. This TCR was sampled from a woman aged 18 to 75 with a cervical HPV16 infection that either progressed to CIN3+ or cleared (not recorded which). The rearrangement uses TRBV5-1 and TRBJ2-7; 9 bases match TRBD1. Sequenced: blood buffy coat. CDR3 loop: CASSLYGTGQAEQYF. CDR3 DNA, as far as it was read: TGCGCCAGCAGCCTTTACGGGACAGGGCAGGCCGAG.